Listed below are T cell receptor beta chains from one sample, sequenced in a study of blood T cell repertoires in COVID-19. Sequencing was performed with immunoSEQ multiplex PCR; in TCRdb, only in-frame clones are kept and a portion is missing. The sample lists 210,000 or so clones, 75% to 85% seen once, with roughly 1.2% in the top ten. What was sequenced was peripheral blood. The receptors originated from a woman in her twenties or thirties with COVID-19, enrolled during active disease. Each CDR3 is given with its conserved first and last residue. The order of the fields is CDR3 protein, J gene, V gene.

CASSLWKGQGESYNEQFF | TRBJ2-1 | TRBV11-2
CASSPAEGGRSYEQYF | TRBJ2-7 | TRBV7-2
CASSQDPGTDTQYF | TRBJ2-3 | TRBV4-3
CASSLSLTSPNEQFF | TRBJ2-1 | TRBV7-3
CSAIGGPGELFF | TRBJ2-2 | TRBV29-1
CATLPTGGRNEQFF | TRBJ2-1 | TRBV10-3
CASSYLGATSTDTQYF | TRBJ2-3 | TRBV6-5
CASSGGALETQYF | TRBJ2-5 | TRBV2
CASSQALTSGGSDTQYF | TRBJ2-3 | TRBV4-1
CASRDTGLAGPYYNEQFF | TRBJ2-1 | TRBV2
CASSPSGGGNQPQHF | TRBJ1-5 | TRBV7-2
CAAMGTNTEAFF | TRBJ1-1 | TRBV28
CASSLDRVEKLFF | TRBJ1-4 | TRBV6-6
CASSQWGTSEAFF | TRBJ1-1 | TRBV14
CASSQGLAGGNYEQYF | TRBJ2-7 | TRBV3-1/TRBV3-2
CASTLINRQGTYEQYF | TRBJ2-7 | TRBV5-4
CASSVAGSGRNYEQYF | TRBJ2-7 | TRBV9
CASSLGSPGGYTF | TRBJ1-2 | TRBV27
CASSFDSPLHF | TRBJ1-6 | TRBV28
CASSSLGNTIYF | TRBJ1-3 | TRBV11-2
CASSYLGGSYGYTF | TRBJ1-2 | TRBV6-2/TRBV6-3
CASSFGGANYGYTF | TRBJ1-2 | TRBV28
CASSPAGARGRETQYF | TRBJ2-5 | TRBV21-1
CASSFTGTLTNEQFF | TRBJ2-1 | TRBV6-2/TRBV6-3
CASSSGRSGETQYF | TRBJ2-5 | TRBV7-3
CAWTGGTGAFGTEAFF | TRBJ1-1 | TRBV30
CASSVGSAEQYF | TRBJ2-7 | TRBV5-1
CASSLRQGADGYTF | TRBJ1-2 | TRBV7-2
CASAPSGFGYEQYF | TRBJ2-7 | TRBV28
CASSLGTGIDTQYF | TRBJ2-3 | TRBV6-5
CASKLDSTNQPQHF | TRBJ1-5 | TRBV5-1
CASSIAWATEAFF | TRBJ1-1 | TRBV19
CASSVGGGHTGELFF | TRBJ2-2 | TRBV9
CASSQEAGGAIYGYTF | TRBJ1-2 | TRBV4-2
CASRTSGRTDTQYF | TRBJ2-3 | TRBV2
CASSQGTSSYEQYF | TRBJ2-7 | TRBV4-3
CASSRGLAGGADTQYF | TRBJ2-3 | TRBV14